This T cell receptor beta chain originates from a study of blood T cell repertoires in COVID-19. In the study overall: Collection of acute and convalescent COVID-19 samples took place in the United States, Italy and Spain. Sources were T cells, B-cell-depleted T cells, or PBMCs; the material itself was cDNA or gDNA.

Under the authors' procedure: Reference gene primer amplification in the assay estimated nucleated cell counts. Profiling relied on immunoSEQ multiplex PCR, and the TCRdb table lists in-frame clones only, not all of them. D and trimming come from the DNA, and the V and J calls and clone size come from that table. The sample records around 200,000 clones, about 83% being singletons. The ends lost 6 bases at V and 5 bases at J; junction bases unmatched: 6. There are 13 residues in the CDR3. The germline V gene has CDR1 ENHRY and CDR2 SYGVKD. This clonotype originated in a man aged 35 to 55 with active or convalescent COVID-19. Sequenced material: peripheral blood. The rearrangement links TRBV10-3 to TRBJ1-1, with TRBD1 matching over 7 bases. CDR3 sequence (DNA): TGTGCCATCAGACGACAGGGTACGACTGAAGCTTTCTTT. Protein: CAIRRQGTTEAFF.